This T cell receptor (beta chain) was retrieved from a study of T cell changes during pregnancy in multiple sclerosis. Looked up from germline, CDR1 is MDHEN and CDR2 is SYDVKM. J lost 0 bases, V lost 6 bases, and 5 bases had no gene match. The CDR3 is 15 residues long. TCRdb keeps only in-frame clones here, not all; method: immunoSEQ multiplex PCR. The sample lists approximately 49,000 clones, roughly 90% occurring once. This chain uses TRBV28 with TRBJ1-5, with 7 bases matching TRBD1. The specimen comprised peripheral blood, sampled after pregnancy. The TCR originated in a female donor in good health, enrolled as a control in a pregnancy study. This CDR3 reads CASSTTGLSNQPQHF. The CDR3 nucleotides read TGTGCCAGCAGCACGACAGGGCTTAGCAATCAGCCCCAGCATTTT.